This TCR beta chain is from a study of shared clonotypes between healthy human individuals (dated by TCRdb to 2018 to 2021). With regard to the full study: The cohort included three men and a couple of women between 18 and 49 years of age. Blood TCR repertoires of a handful of healthy adults were deeply sequenced to estimate repertoire size and the extent of clonotype sharing between individuals. Each donor's leukapheresis produced roughly between roughly 0.9 and 9 billion PBMCs. For each donor, three plates each were used for CD4 naive and CD4 memory, two plates were used for CD8 naive, and one plate was used for CD8 memory. Different laboratories and diverse techniques were used to prepare libraries and sequence TCR repertoires, to increase sequencing depth and limit assay-specific biases. General study outcomes and caveats: Pairwise subsampling led to the expectation that sequencing depth would affect the degree of clonotype sharing among donors. About 4.5% of naive CD4, approximately 3.7% of naive CD8, roughly 2.5% of memory CD4, and about 0.4% of memory CD8 clonotypes were shared across several donors. Larger estimated clonotype richness was generally found for naive subsets than for memory subsets. Higher generation probabilities were observed for clonotypes shared by all four sorted-subset donors than for non-shared clonotypes. Even with the large sequencing depth, rarefaction of the sorted-subset datasets indicated that sequencing was incomplete. Because the study included only a small number of donors, the genetic and exposure-history diversity represented was limited. Sampling was restricted to blood, and TCR repertoires in tissue are likely to differ from TCR repertoires in blood.

The donors were healthy, HIV-negative adults who had no recently reported acute infections or vaccinations. Every donor was a Caucasian adult living in Nashville, Tennessee, USA. The CD8 memory samples were a combination of magnetically selected CD45RO+ cells and CCR7-negative CD45RA+ effector memory (TemRA) cells. After blood collection by leukapheresis, PBMCs were isolated using Ficoll-Histopaque density gradient centrifugation and then cryopreserved in the vapor phase of liquid nitrogen. Analytical flow cytometry was used to check the purity and quantity of each magnetically sorted T cell population. From each sorted fraction, genomic DNA was isolated and quantified by UV absorbance on a Nanodrop 2000c. The CDR3 holds 14 amino acids from the cysteine to the phenylalanine. Left in the record is the CDR3 DNA by itself, 42 bases read in frame from the first base. For CDR1 and CDR2, the germline V gene (reference sequence) lists SEHNR and FQNEAQ. The junction shows trimming of 8 bases on V and 2 bases on J, plus 15 bases between the germline ends.

TCR CDR3 regions were amplified from genomic DNA by multiplex PCR using the deep immunoSEQ assay. For each cell subset, the extracted genomic DNA was distributed evenly across all wells of several immunoSEQ 96-well plates, and each plate served as one replicate. For sorted subsets, around 200 ng genomic DNA, equal to about 30,000 T cell genomes, was loaded into each replicate PCR. The purified libraries were quantified using a Qubit 3.0 fluorometer, sized with a Bioanalyzer 2100, and then quantified again using the KAPA Library Quantification kit. Each immunoSEQ 96-well plate was sequenced on its own single-read 150-cycle Illumina NextSeq 550 flow cell. The paper's data handling went like this. The immunoSEQ output contained only junctional sequences without quality scores, so filtering could not match that applied to full-length reads. Sequences were annotated with PyIR, a Python wrapper for IgBLAST v1.9, using IMGT germline references to assign V/J genes and CDR3. Reads were filtered out if the reads had weak V/J assignments (E-value above 1e-6), no CDR3, stop codons, out-of-frame junctions, or ambiguous translated residues. V3J clonotypes were defined as sequences sharing the same inferred V gene, J gene, and CDR3 amino acid sequence. Percentage overlap between repertoires was computed as shared unique clonotypes divided by the size of the smaller repertoire. Richness of each repertoire was evaluated using RTK rarefaction, the Chao1 estimator, and Recon v2.1 estimates of unobserved clonotypes. Generation probabilities for all TCRbeta clonotypes obtained by the gDNA method from a few donors were computed using OLGA. TCRdb holds this immuneACCESS table with in-frame rearrangements only. Some clones are missing; in checked studies, unresolved V genes explain under half, and the rest has no known cause. The D gene and trimming were derived from the DNA, and the V and J assignments and clone size from that table. The sample table shows some 87,000 clones, and approximately 70% are seen once. Of the sample, roughly 50% is held by the ten largest clones.

For this clone: The antigen it binds to is not known. No much larger clone is present one base from it, and per-base qualities are unavailable.

The source is a man aged 25-40 years in good health. Sample: memory CD8+ T cells sorted from blood. The cell subset or site tag for this specimen amounts to: CD45RO+ cells pooled with CCR7-negative TemRA cells. This chain is built from TRBV7-9 and TRBJ2-5; a tentative D match to TRBD1 spans 6 bases. The CDR3 region: CASGRTAFQETQYF. The DNA sequence is given as TGTGCCAGCGGTAGGACAGCCTTTCAAGAGACCCAGTACTTC.